This TCR beta chain stems from a study of blood T cell repertoires in COVID-19. Study-wide background: Samples came from the United States, Italy and Spain, spanning acute and convalescent COVID-19. From T cells, B-cell-depleted T cells, or PBMCs came the material, which was cDNA or gDNA.

The V gene's germline CDR1 is PRHDT and CDR2 FYEKMQ (reference sequence). Losses at the gene ends were 5 bases for V and 0 bases for J; bases not matched to a gene: 7. This CDR3 region has 17 residues. In the original processing: Reference gene primer amplification gave nucleated cell count estimates. TCRdb keeps only in-frame clones here, not all; method: immunoSEQ multiplex PCR. For V, J and clone size, that table is used; D and trimming come from the DNA. The sample has about 300,000 clones, about 91% seen once. The material sequenced was peripheral blood. V is TRBV13 and J is TRBJ2-5, with 12 bases identical to TRBD2. This clonotype originated in a woman under 40 who had recovered from COVID-19. The CDR3 nucleotides are TGTGCCAGCAGCCTGACTAGCGGGGGACCCCACCAAGAGACCCAGTACTTC. It is translated as CASSLTSGGPHQETQYF. Combining the CDR3 with reference TRBV13 and TRBJ2-5 gives the whole variable domain AAGVIQSPRHLIKEKRETATLKCYPIPRHDTVYWYQQGPGQDPQFLISFYEKMQSDKGSIPDRFSAQQFSDYHSELNMSSLELGDSALYFCASSLTSGGPHQETQYFGPGTRLLVL.